The TCR beta chain described here comes from a study of cytotoxic CD8 clonotypes in ibrutinib-treated CLL (dated by TCRdb to about 2021). Describing the broader study: The cohort included about 15 treatment-naive and approximately eleven relapsed/refractory patients; about 17 were IGHV unmutated. Partial responses were observed in 24 patients and complete responses in 2; after a median follow-up of 68 months, remission was maintained in approximately 14 patients and progression was observed in some twelve. Samples at response were collected after a median of about 13 months of treatment, with a range of about 6 to 36 months. On average, each sample had about 260,000 productive templates and approximately 89,000 productive rearrangements. Longitudinal samples were obtainable from about 30% of the roughly 86 participants in the trial. Cryopreserved peripheral blood mononuclear cells were obtained before treatment, at response, and at either sustained remission or disease progression. All remission and progressive disease samples were collected while patients were still receiving ibrutinib. Broad study findings and their caveats: Sampling times were not matched between sustained-remission and progressing patients, and lymph node repertoires were not studied. Baseline clonality exceeded that of age-matched healthy donors and correlated strongly with circulating CD8+ T-cell counts. Public clonotypes were rare and either shrank or stayed stable during treatment, and the rise in clonality at ibrutinib response reflected expansion of private clonotypes. An increase in clonality was observed at ibrutinib response, with clonality remaining stable during sustained remission and falling back toward baseline at progression.

A MiSeq instrument was used for deep resolution sequencing, which targeted depths ranging from 1 in 1 million up to 1 in 200,000 T cells, with coverage averaging 10x for each clonotype. The immunoSEQ hsTCRB Kit was used to generate TCR beta libraries. In the source study's methods: Data were analyzed with ImmunoSEQ Data Assistant and ImmunoSEQ Analyzer, with V, D and J genes assigned per IMGT definitions. Clonality, with values ranging from 0 to 1, was calculated as one minus the normalized Shannon entropy of productive rearrangement frequencies. Only overrepresented clonotypes making up at least 0.05% of the repertoire of each patient were included in the public clonotype analysis. Repertoires from about a dozen age-matched healthy donors in immuneACCESS were used as clonality controls. TCRdb retrieved this table from immuneACCESS and kept in-frame rearrangements only. Not all clones are present; in checked studies, unresolved V genes account for under half, and no reason is known for the remainder. V, J and clone size are taken as reported in that table, and D and trimming were inferred from the DNA itself. The sample records some 200,000 clones, 75% to 80% of which are singletons. The ten largest clones capture over 10% of the sample.

The CDR3 starts with the cysteine, ends with the phenylalanine, and has 16 residues. Only the CDR3 part of the read is kept: 48 bases, read in frame from the first base. Trimming accounts for 6 bases at V and 2 bases at J, while the number of junction bases matched to no gene is 12. From the germline V gene (reference sequence), CDR1 is MNHEY and CDR2 is SMNVEV. What this sample's time point label stands for: about twelve months on ibrutinib. Around 1.8 micrograms of genomic DNA were extracted from cryopreserved PBMCs for TCR beta library preparation. High-throughput TCR beta sequencing was performed on longitudinal blood samples from CLL patients receiving ibrutinib monotherapy. The patients took part in an open-label, single-center phase 2 trial of ibrutinib monotherapy. Worth noting for this clone: Its antigen is currently not known. Base qualities are not recorded, but no much larger clone differs from it by a single base.

The sequence is built from TRBV27 and TRBJ1-2, with 7 bases aligning to TRBD1. This specimen consisted of PBMCs, obtained after 12 months of ibrutinib treatment. The source of this sequence is a human donor with chronic lymphocytic leukemia. The DNA sequence is as follows: TGTGCCAGCAGGAACAGGGGAGGAAATGTAAACTATGGCTACACCTTC. This encodes CASRNRGGNVNYGYTF.